Sequencing of this TCR beta chain was carried out in a study of shared clonotypes between healthy human individuals. Germline lookup yields CDR1 MGHRA and CDR2 YSYEKL. With 3 bases removed from V and 7 bases from J, the gap between germline ends came to 10 bases. The CDR3 contains 13 residues. The table came from immunoSEQ multiplex PCR; TCRdb's copy has only in-frame clones and leaves some out. The sample has roughly 510,000 clones, almost 80% seen once. The receptor was derived from a middle-aged woman in good health. Some clones in this sample may be carry-over from other donors' samples. Sequencing input: PBMCs. V gene TRBV4-1 combines with J gene TRBJ2-1; D is unresolved. The CDR3 DNA reads TGCGCCAGCAGCCACGCTTATCGGAATGAGCAGTTCTTC. Residues: CASSHAYRNEQFF.